In this sample, the clone carrying this T cell receptor (beta chain) turned up a few times. This specimen belongs to a study of sequential checkpoint blockade in melanoma. Study as a whole: First-line arms were nivolumab then ipilimumab, or the reverse, randomized 1:1. Maintenance nivolumab came after either treatment sequence.

Documented treatment: randomized to nivolumab then ipilimumab (arm A) or the reverse (arm B). From thawed PBMCs, live CD3+CD8+ cells negative for CD19 and CD56 were sorted. Only in-frame clones appear in the TCRdb table, and some are missing; sequencing was by immunoSEQ multiplex PCR. The sample lists roughly 20,000 clones, roughly 70% occurring once. The clonotype was recovered from a human donor with melanoma. The material was CD8+ T cells sorted from blood (inferred from file names), obtained from a patient given nivolumab and ipilimumab in sequence.

CDR3 protein: CASSEGGTGDYEQYF. The DNA for the CDR3 is TGTGCCAGCAGCGAGGGCGGGACAGGGGACTACGAGCAGTACTTC. The genes are TRBV9 and TRBJ2-7; 10 bases align to TRBD1. The germline gives CDR1 SGDLS, CDR2 YYNGEE. The CDR3 has 15 residues. Germline trimming cut 3 bases from V and 3 bases from J; bases unmatched to any gene: 6.